The clone carrying this TCR beta chain was seen a few times. Its antigen is unidentified. The record originates from a study of beta chain features in type 1 diabetes. Broader study findings: Type 1 diabetes patients had moderately but significantly shorter TCRB CDR3s in all four CD4+ subsets. In type 1 diabetes patients, VDJ junctions had fewer insertions; deletions at these junctions were more frequent.

The entirety of the isolated RNA underwent reverse transcription, so expressed TCRB transcripts were sequenced. Method: immunoSEQ multiplex PCR; TCRdb's copy keeps in-frame clones and lacks some. In the table there are a few hundred thousand clones, 24% of which are singletons. The CDR3 is made up of 15 amino acids. Per the germline V gene, CDR1 is SGHRS and CDR2 is YFSETQ. Trimming took 0 bases from V and 4 from J, leaving 13 bases between them. Sequenced sample: naive CD4+ T cells from blood. The V gene is TRBV5-1, the J gene TRBJ2-5; possible D gene TRBD1, 5 bases. The TCR comes from a woman between 25 and 40 years old with type 1 diabetes. This chain's CDR3 is CASSLAQGTGETQYF. Here the CDR3 DNA reads TGCGCCAGCAGCTTGGCCCAGGGAACCGGAGAGACCCAGTACTTC.